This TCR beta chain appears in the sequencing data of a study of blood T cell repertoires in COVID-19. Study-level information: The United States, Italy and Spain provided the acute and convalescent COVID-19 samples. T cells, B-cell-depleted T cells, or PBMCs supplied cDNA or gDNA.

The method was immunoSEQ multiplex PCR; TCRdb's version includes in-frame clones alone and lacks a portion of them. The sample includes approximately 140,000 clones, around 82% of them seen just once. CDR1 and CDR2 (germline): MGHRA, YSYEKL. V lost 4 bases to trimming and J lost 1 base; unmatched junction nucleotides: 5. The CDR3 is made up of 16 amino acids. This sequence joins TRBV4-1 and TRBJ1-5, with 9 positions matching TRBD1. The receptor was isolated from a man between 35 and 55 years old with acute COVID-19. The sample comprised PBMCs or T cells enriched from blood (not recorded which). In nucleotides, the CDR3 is TGCGCCAGCAGCCCCGGGACAGGGTCCAGCAATCAGCCCCAGCATTTT. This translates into CASSPGTGSSNQPQHF.